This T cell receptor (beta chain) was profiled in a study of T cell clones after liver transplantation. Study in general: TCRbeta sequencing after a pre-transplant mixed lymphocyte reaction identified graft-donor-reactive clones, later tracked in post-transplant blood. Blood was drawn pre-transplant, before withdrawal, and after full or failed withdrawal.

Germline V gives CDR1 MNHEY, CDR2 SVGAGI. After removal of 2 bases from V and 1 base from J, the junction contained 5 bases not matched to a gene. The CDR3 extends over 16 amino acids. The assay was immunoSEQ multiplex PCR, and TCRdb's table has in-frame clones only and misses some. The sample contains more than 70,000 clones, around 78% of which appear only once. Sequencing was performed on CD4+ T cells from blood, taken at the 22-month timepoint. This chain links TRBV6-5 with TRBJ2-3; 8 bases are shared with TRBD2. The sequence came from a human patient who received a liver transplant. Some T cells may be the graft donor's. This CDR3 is CASSYNSGIRTDTQYF. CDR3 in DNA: TGTGCCAGCAGTTACAATAGCGGGATACGCACAGATACGCAGTATTTT.